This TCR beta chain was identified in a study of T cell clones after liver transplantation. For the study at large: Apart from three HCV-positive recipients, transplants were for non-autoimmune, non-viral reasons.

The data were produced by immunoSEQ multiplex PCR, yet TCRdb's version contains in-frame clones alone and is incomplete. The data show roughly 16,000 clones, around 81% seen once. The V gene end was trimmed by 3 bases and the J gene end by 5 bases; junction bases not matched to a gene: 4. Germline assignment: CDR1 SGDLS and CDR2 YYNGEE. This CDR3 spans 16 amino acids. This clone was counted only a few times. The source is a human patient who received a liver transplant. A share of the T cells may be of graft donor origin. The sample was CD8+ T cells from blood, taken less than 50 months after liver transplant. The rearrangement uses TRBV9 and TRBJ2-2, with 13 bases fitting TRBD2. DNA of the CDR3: TGTGCCAGCAGCGGAAAGACTAGCGGGGGGACCGGGGAGCTGTTTTTT. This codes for CASSGKTSGGTGELFF.